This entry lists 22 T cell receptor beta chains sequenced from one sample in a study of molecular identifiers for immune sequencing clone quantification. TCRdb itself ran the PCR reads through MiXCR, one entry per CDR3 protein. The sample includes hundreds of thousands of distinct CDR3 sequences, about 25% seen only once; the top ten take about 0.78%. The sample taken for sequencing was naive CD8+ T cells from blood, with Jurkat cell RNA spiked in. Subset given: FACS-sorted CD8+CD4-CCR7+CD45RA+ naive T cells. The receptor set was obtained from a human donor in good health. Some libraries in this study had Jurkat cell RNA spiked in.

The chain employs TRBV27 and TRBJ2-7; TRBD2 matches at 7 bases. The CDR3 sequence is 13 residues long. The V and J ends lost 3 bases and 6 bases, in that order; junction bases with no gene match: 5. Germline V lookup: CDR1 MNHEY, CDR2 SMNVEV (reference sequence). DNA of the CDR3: TGTGCCAGCAGTTTGGTTACTAGCGCCGAGCAGTACTTC. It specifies CASSLVTSAEQYF.

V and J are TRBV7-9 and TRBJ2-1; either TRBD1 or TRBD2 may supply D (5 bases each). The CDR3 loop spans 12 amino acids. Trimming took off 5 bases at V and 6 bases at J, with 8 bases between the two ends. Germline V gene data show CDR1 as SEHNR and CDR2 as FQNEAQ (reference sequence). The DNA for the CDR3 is TGTGCCAGCAGCGTGAGGGGCAATGAGCAGTTCTTC. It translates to CASSVRGNEQFF.

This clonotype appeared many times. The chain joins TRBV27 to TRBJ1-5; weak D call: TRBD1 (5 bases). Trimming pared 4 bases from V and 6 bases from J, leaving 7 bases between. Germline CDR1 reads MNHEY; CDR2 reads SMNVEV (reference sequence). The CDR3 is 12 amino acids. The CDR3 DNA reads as TGTGCCAGCAGTTCTGGGGGTCAGCCCCAGCATTTT. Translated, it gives CASSSGGQPQHF.

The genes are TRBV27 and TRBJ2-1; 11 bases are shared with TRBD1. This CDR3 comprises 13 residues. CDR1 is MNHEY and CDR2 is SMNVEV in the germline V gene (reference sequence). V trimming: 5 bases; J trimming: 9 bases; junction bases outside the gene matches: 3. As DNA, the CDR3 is TGTGCCAGCAGTCCCGGGACAGGGGGTGAGCAGTTCTTC. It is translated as CASSPGTGGEQFF.

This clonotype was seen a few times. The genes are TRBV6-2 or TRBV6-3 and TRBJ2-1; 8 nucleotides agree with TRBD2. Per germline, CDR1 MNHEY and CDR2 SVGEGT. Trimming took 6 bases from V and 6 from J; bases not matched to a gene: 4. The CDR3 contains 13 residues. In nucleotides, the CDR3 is TGTGCCAGCAGAACCGGGACTAGCAATGAGCAGTTCTTC. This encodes CASRTGTSNEQFF.

CDR3 region: CASSQDWGRVDEQFF. The DNA for the CDR3 is TGTGCCAGCAGCCAGGACTGGGGCAGGGTAGATGAGCAGTTCTTC. This chain links TRBV9 with TRBJ2-1, with D tentatively TRBD1 or TRBD2 (5 bases each). Germline assignment: CDR1 SGDLS and CDR2 YYNGEE. This CDR3 contains 15 residues. V lost 4 bases and J lost 8, with 19 bases in between.

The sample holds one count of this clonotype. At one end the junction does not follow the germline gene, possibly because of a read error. The CDR3 loop reads CATSRTGTGVTATQYF. CDR3 DNA: TGTGCCACCAGCCGCACAGGGACAGGGGTAACAGCTACGCAGTATTTT. V and J are TRBV15 and TRBJ2-3; 10 nucleotides line up with TRBD1. CDR3 length equals 16 residues. The germline V gene has CDR1 LNHNV and CDR2 YYDKDF (reference sequence).

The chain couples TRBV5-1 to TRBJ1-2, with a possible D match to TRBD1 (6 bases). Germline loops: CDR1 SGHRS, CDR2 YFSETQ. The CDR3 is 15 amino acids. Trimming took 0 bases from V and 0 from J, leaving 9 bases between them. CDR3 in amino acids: CASSLEQGANYGYTF. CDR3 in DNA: TGCGCCAGCAGCTTGGAACAGGGCGCTAACTATGGCTACACCTTC.

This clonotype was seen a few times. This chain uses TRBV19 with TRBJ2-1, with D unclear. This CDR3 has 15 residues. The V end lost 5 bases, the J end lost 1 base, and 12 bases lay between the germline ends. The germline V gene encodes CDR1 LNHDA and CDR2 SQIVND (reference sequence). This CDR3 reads CASSPFLVSYNEQFF. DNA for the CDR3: TGTGCCAGTAGTCCGTTTTTAGTTTCCTACAATGAGCAGTTCTTC.

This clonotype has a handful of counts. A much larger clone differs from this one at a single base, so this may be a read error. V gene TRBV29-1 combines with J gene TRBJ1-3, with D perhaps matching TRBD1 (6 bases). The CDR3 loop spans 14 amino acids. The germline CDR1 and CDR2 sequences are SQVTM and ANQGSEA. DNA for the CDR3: TGCAGCGTTTTAACAGGGATACCTGGAAGCACCATATATTTT. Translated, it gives CSVLTGIPGSTIYF.

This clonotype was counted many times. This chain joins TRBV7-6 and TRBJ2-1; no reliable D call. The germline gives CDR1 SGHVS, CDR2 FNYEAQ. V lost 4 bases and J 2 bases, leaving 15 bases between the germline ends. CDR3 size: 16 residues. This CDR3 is CASSSTRPGPYNEQFF. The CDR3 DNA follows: TGTGCCAGCAGCTCGACAAGACCCGGACCCTACAATGAGCAGTTCTTC. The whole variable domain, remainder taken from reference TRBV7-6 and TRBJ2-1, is GAGVSQSPRYKVTKRGQDVALRCDPISGHVSLYWYRQALGQGPEFLTYFNYEAQQDKSGLPNDRFSAERPEGSISTLTIQRTEQRDSAMYRCASSSTRPGPYNEQFFGPGTRLTVL.

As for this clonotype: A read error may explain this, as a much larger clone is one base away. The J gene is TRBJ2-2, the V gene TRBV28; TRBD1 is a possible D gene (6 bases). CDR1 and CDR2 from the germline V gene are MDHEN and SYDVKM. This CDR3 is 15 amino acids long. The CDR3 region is CASSFRQENPGELFF. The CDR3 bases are TGTGCCAGCAGTTTTAGACAGGAGAACCCCGGGGAGCTGTTTTTT.

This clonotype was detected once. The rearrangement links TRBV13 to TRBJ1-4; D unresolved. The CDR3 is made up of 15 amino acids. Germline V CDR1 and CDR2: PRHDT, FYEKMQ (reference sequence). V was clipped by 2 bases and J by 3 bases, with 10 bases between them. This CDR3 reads CASSLRRHPNEKLFF. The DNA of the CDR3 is TGTGCCAGCAGCTTAAGGAGACATCCTAATGAAAAACTGTTTTTT.

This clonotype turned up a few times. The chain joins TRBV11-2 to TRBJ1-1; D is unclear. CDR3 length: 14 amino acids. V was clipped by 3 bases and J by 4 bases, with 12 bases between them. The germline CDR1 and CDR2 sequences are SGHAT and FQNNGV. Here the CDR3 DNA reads TGTGCCAGCAGCTTCGGAGGGTTTGGCACTGAAGCTTTCTTT. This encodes CASSFGGFGTEAFF.

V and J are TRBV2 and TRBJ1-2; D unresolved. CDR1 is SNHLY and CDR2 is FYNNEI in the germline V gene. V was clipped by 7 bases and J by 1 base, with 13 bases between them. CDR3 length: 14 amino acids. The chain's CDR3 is CASTGRVINYGYTF. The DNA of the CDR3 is TGTGCCAGCACCGGAAGGGTGATTAACTATGGCTACACCTTC.

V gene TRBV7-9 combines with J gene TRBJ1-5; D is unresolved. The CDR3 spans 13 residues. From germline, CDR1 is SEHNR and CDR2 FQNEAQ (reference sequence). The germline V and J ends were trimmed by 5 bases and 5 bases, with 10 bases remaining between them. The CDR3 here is CASSPDLYQPQHF. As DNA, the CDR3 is TGTGCCAGCAGCCCTGACCTATATCAGCCCCAGCATTTT.

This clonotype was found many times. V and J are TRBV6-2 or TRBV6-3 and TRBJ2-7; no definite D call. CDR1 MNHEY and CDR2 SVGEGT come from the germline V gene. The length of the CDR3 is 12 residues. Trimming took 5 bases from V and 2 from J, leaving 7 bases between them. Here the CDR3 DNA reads TGTGCCAGCAGTCCGATTACCTACGAGCAGTACTTC. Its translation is CASSPITYEQYF.

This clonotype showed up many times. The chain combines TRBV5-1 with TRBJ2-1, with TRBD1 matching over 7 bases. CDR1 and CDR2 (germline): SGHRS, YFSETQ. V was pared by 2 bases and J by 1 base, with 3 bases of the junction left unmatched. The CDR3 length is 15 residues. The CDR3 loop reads CASSLQGPSYNEQFF. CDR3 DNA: TGCGCCAGCAGCTTACAGGGGCCATCCTACAATGAGCAGTTCTTC. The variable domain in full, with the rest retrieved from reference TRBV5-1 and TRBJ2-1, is KAGVTQTPRYLIKTRGQQVTLSCSPISGHRSVSWYQQTPGQGLQFLFEYFSETQRNKGNFPGRFSGRQFSNSRSEMNVSTLELGDSALYLCASSLQGPSYNEQFFGPGTRLTVL.

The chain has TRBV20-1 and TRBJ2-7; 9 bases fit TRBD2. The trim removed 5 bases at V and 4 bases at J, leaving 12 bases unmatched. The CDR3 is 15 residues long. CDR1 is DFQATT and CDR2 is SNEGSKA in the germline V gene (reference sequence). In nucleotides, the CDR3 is TGCAGTGCTCCTCTACCGGCGGGAGGGCGTTACGAGCAGTACTTC. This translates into CSAPLPAGGRYEQYF.

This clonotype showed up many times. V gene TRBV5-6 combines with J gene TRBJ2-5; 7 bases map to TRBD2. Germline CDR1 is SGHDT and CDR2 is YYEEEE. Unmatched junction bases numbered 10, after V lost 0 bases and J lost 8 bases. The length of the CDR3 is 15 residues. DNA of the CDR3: TGTGCCAGCAGCTTGGGACTAGCCCCGCAGCGCACCCAGTACTTC. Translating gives CASSLGLAPQRTQYF. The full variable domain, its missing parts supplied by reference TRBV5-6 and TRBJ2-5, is DAGVTQSPTHLIKTRGQQVTLRCSPKSGHDTVSWYQQALGQGPQFIFQYYEEEERQRGNFPDRFSGHQFPNYSSELNVNALLLGDSALYLCASSLGLAPQRTQYFGPGTRLLVL.

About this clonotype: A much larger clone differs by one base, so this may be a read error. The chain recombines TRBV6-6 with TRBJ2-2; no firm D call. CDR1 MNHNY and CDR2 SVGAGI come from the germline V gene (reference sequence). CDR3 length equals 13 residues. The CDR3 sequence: CASSYGYTRELFF. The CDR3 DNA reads TGTGCCAGCAGTTACGGGTACACCAGGGAGCTGTTTTTT.

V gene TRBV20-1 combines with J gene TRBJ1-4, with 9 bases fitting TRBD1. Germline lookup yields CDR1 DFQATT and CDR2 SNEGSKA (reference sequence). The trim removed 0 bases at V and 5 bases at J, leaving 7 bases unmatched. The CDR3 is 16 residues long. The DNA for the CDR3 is TGCAGTGCTAGAGAAATCCGGACAGGGGCAAATGAAAAACTGTTTTTT. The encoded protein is CSAREIRTGANEKLFF.